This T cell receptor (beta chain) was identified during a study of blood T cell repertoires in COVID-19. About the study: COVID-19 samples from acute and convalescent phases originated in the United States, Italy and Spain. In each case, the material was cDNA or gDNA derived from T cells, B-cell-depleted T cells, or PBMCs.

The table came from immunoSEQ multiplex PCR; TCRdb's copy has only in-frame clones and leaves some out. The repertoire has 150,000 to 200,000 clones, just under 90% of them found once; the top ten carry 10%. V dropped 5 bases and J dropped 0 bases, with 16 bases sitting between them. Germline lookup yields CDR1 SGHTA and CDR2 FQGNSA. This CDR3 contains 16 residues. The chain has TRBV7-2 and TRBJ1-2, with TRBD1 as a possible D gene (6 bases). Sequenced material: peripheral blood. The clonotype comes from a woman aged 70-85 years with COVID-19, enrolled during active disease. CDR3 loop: CASSPRPGTSNYGYTF. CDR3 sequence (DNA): TGTGCCAGCAGCCCGCGTCCCGGGACATCTAACTATGGCTACACCTTC.